This T cell receptor (beta chain) was captured in a study of vaccination and CD4 T cells after COVID-19. Study summary: The cells in question were stimulated using overlapping spike peptides derived from SARS-CoV-2, HCoV-NL63, HCoV-OC43 and HCoV-229E. Control cultures, each given a CEFX pool, an HIV-1 Nef pool, or no peptide, were included.

Germline V gene sequence: CDR1 MNHNS, CDR2 SASEGT. With 7 bases clipped from V and 4 bases from J, the junction kept 9 bases outside the gene matches. The CDR3 length is 15 residues. Regarding treatment: roughly ten-day PBMC culture with coronavirus spike peptide pools or control peptides (ViraFEST assay). In the ViraFEST assay, peptide-pool expansion preceded TCR sequencing of expanded clonotypes. PBMCs were cultured at two million per well with 10 IU/ml IL-2 and approximately 10 ug/ml peptide pools. Only a few counts were recorded for this clonotype. Its antigen is unknown. Oncomine TCR Beta short-read sequencing was applied to DNA from cultured CD4+ T cells. TCRdb fed the PCR reads into MiXCR, producing one record per CDR3 protein. The sample includes several thousand distinct CDR3 sequences, 25% to 35% of them seen just once.

This clonotype was sampled from a human donor who had recovered from COVID-19. The V call is TRBV6-1, the J call TRBJ2-1; 8 nucleotides agree with TRBD1. Material: CD4+ T cells from blood, cultured in vitro, obtained after SARS-CoV-2 vaccination. Here the CDR3 DNA reads TGTGCCAGCATGTACAGGGGGGCATTATACAATGAGCAGTTCTTC. Its translation is CASMYRGALYNEQFF.